This entry is about one TCR beta chain. Authors' data handling: Estimation of nucleated cell counts relied on the amplification of reference gene primers. Generated by immunoSEQ multiplex PCR, the TCRdb table keeps only in-frame clones and is missing some. D and trimming were read from the DNA, whereas the V and J calls and clone size are those reported in that table. Altogether around 250,000 clones are present, around four fifths being singletons, with the ten largest covering roughly 1.9%. This specimen belongs to a study of blood T cell repertoires in COVID-19. On the study more broadly: Samples representing acute and convalescent COVID-19 were sourced from the United States, Italy and Spain. In each case, the material was cDNA or gDNA derived from T cells, B-cell-depleted T cells, or PBMCs.

The CDR3 runs to 13 residues. V was trimmed by 6 bases and J by 7 bases, leaving 15 bases between them. CDR1 and CDR2 (germline): SGHTA, FQGNSA. This sequence was found in a man aged 25-45 years who had recovered from COVID-19. The chain carries TRBV7-2 and TRBJ1-2, with no clear D. The sample taken for sequencing was peripheral blood. CDR3 region: CASSPAQDFGYTF. DNA of the CDR3: TGTGCCAGCAGTCCCGCGCAAGATTTTGGCTACACCTTC.